This T cell receptor (beta chain) was identified during a study of beta chain features in type 1 diabetes. The authors reverse transcribed all of the isolated RNA, so sequencing captured expressed TCRB transcripts. The table came from immunoSEQ multiplex PCR; TCRdb's copy has only in-frame clones and leaves some out. There are a few hundred thousand clones in the sample; less than 15% occur only once, and about 0.02% lies in the top ten. This clone was seen a handful of times. The CDR3 length is 12 residues. V gave up 8 bases and J gave up 0 bases; unmatched junction bases: 1. The germline gives CDR1 MNHEY, CDR2 SVGAGI.

The chain recombines TRBV6-5 with TRBJ2-7, with 7 bases identical to TRBD1. The receptor's source is a woman under 30 in good health. Sequencing was performed on naive CD4+ T cells from blood. The CDR3 DNA sequence: TGTGCCAGCGGGGACAGCTCCTACGAGCAGTACTTC. Encoded protein: CASGDSSYEQYF.